This is a list of T cell receptor beta chains from one sample in a study of T cell changes during pregnancy in multiple sclerosis. The table came from immunoSEQ multiplex PCR; TCRdb's copy has only in-frame clones and leaves some out. Of 26,000 or so clones listed, around 90% are singletons. The sequencing here drew on CD8+ T cells from peripheral blood mononuclear cells, taken before pregnancy. The receptors originated from a female donor with multiple sclerosis, enrolled in a pregnancy study. Both conserved end residues are part of each CDR3. Fields, in order: clone size, V gene, D gene, J gene, CDR3 DNA, CDR3 protein. The D gene is left open where the match is weak. Clone size is shown for a subset of rows, as once, few, many or a class of expanded clone.

size: -
V: TRBV28
D: TRBD2
J: TRBJ2-1
DNA: TGTGCCAGCAGTTGGACTAGCGGTTTTTTCAATGAGCAGTTCTTC
CDR3: CASSWTSGFFNEQFF

size: -
V: TRBV5-1
D: -
J: TRBJ2-1
DNA: TGCGCCAGCAGCTTTAGAGGAGACGAGCAGTTCTTC
CDR3: CASSFRGDEQFF

size: -
V: TRBV4-3
D: TRBD1
J: TRBJ2-7
DNA: TGCGCCAGCAGCCAGTCAACAGGGGGTTACGAGCAGTACTTC
CDR3: CASSQSTGGYEQYF

size: medium-sized
V: TRBV4-3
D: -
J: TRBJ2-7
DNA: TGCGCCAGCAGCCCGAACACTCCGGAGGGCCGTGCGTACGAGCAGTACTTC
CDR3: CASSPNTPEGRAYEQYF

size: -
V: TRBV5-1
D: -
J: TRBJ2-2
DNA: TGCGCCAGCAGCCCAACCGGCCCCGGGACTTTGGGCGGGGAGCTGTTTTTT
CDR3: CASSPTGPGTLGGELFF

size: -
V: TRBV7-9
D: -
J: TRBJ1-1
DNA: TGTGCCAGCAGCGACAGTTTTTTTACTGAAGCTTTCTTT
CDR3: CASSDSFFTEAFF

size: -
V: TRBV7-9
D: -
J: TRBJ2-2
DNA: TGTGCCAGCAAGGACAGGAGGGATGAGGCCGGGGAGCTGTTTTTT
CDR3: CASKDRRDEAGELFF

size: -
V: TRBV7-6
D: TRBD1
J: TRBJ2-7
DNA: TGTGCCAGCAGCCCGACCGGGACAGGGTACGAGCAGTACTTC
CDR3: CASSPTGTGYEQYF

size: -
V: TRBV27
D: TRBD2
J: TRBJ2-2
DNA: TGTGCCAGCAGTTTACTGGGACTAGCGGAGTCAACCGGGGAGCTGTTTTTT
CDR3: CASSLLGLAESTGELFF

size: -
V: TRBV7-6
D: -
J: TRBJ1-2
DNA: TGTGCCAGCAGCGAGGGAGTGGACTATGGCTACACCTTC
CDR3: CASSEGVDYGYTF

size: -
V: TRBV7-2
D: -
J: TRBJ2-1
DNA: TGTGCCAGCAGCTTAGGCCCAGCAGGTGAGCAGTTCTTC
CDR3: CASSLGPAGEQFF

size: -
V: TRBV4-2
D: TRBD1
J: TRBJ2-1
DNA: TGTGCCAGCAGCCAAGATTGGACAGGGAGCTCCTACAATGAGCAGTTCTTC
CDR3: CASSQDWTGSSYNEQFF

size: -
V: TRBV19
D: TRBD2
J: TRBJ2-2
DNA: TGTGCCAGTAGTATAAAAGCGGGAGGGCCTTCCGGGGAGCTGTTTTTT
CDR3: CASSIKAGGPSGELFF

size: -
V: TRBV4-1
D: TRBD1
J: TRBJ2-7
DNA: TGCGCCAGCAGCCATCGGGACAGGGATTACGAGCAGTACTTC
CDR3: CASSHRDRDYEQYF

size: -
V: TRBV7-6
D: -
J: TRBJ1-5
DNA: TGTGCCAGCAGCCCGGGGGGCGGGCAGCCCCAGCATTTT
CDR3: CASSPGGGQPQHF

size: -
V: TRBV4-3
D: TRBD2
J: TRBJ2-7
DNA: TGCGCCAGCAGCCAAGATAGGGGACTAGCGGGATACGAGCAGTACTTC
CDR3: CASSQDRGLAGYEQYF

size: -
V: TRBV7-9
D: -
J: TRBJ1-6
DNA: TGTGCCAGCAGCCTGAGCAGTGGGAGCTCCTATAATTCACCCCTCCACTTT
CDR3: CASSLSSGSSYNSPLHF

size: -
V: TRBV6-4
D: -
J: TRBJ1-5
DNA: TGTGCCAGCAGCCCAGATAGCAATCAGCCCCAGCATTTT
CDR3: CASSPDSNQPQHF

size: once
V: TRBV7-9
D: -
J: TRBJ2-7
DNA: TGTGCCAGCAGCTTAGCAAGGGGGGGGGAGCGATACGAGCAGTACTTC
CDR3: CASSLARGGERYEQYF

size: once
V: TRBV6-1
D: TRBD1
J: TRBJ2-1
DNA: TGTGCCAGCAGTGAACAGGGGGCATTATACAATGAGCAGTTCTTC
CDR3: CASSEQGALYNEQFF

size: -
V: TRBV7-9
D: TRBD2
J: TRBJ2-1
DNA: TGTGCCAGCAGCTTAATTTCTGGCGGGAGAAGGGATGAGCAGTTCTTC
CDR3: CASSLISGGRRDEQFF

size: once
V: TRBV6-1
D: -
J: TRBJ2-7
DNA: TGTGCCAGCAGTGAATCTGTGGAGGGAGGCGCACTTTCCTACGAGCAGTACTTC
CDR3: CASSESVEGGALSYEQYF

size: once
V: TRBV11-2
D: TRBD2
J: TRBJ2-7
DNA: TGTGCCAGCAGCTTGGGGTTAGCGGGAGTTTTCCCCAATCAGTTC
CDR3: CASSLGLAGVFPNQF

size: -
V: TRBV25-1
D: TRBD2
J: TRBJ2-3
DNA: TGTGCCAGCAGTGATCCGACTAGCGGGAGGAGATCAGATACGCAGTATTTT
CDR3: CASSDPTSGRRSDTQYF

size: -
V: TRBV27
D: TRBD2
J: TRBJ2-7
DNA: TGTGCCAGCAGTTCCGGTAATCGGGAGGCCTTCTACGAGCAGTACTTC
CDR3: CASSSGNREAFYEQYF

size: -
V: TRBV4-3
D: TRBD1
J: TRBJ2-7
DNA: TGCGCCAGCAGCCAGAGGACAGGGGGCGTCTACGAGCAGTACTTC
CDR3: CASSQRTGGVYEQYF

size: -
V: TRBV15
D: -
J: TRBJ1-1
DNA: TGTGCCACCAGCAGAGAATCGGGGGAAGCTTTCTTT
CDR3: CATSRESGEAFF

size: -
V: TRBV27
D: TRBD1
J: TRBJ2-7
DNA: TGTGCCAGCAGTTTATTGGACAGGCTCTACGAGCAGTACTTC
CDR3: CASSLLDRLYEQYF

size: few
V: TRBV14
D: TRBD2
J: TRBJ2-2
DNA: TGTGCCAGCAGCCAATCAACTAGCGGGAGGTTCACCGGGGAGCTGTTTTTT
CDR3: CASSQSTSGRFTGELFF

size: large
V: TRBV11-2
D: -
J: TRBJ1-1
DNA: TGTGCCAGCAGCGACCGGGACAAGGAGGACACTGAAGCTTTCTTT
CDR3: CASSDRDKEDTEAFF

size: -
V: TRBV11-2
D: -
J: TRBJ2-7
DNA: TGTGCCAGCAGCTCAGCTAGCGTCGCCTACGAGCAGTACTTC
CDR3: CASSSASVAYEQYF

size: -
V: TRBV19
D: -
J: TRBJ1-2
DNA: TGTGCCAGTAGTATCTACCGAAATGATGGCTACACCTTC
CDR3: CASSIYRNDGYTF

size: -
V: TRBV7-6
D: TRBD2
J: TRBJ2-1
DNA: TGTGCCAGCAGCTTAGCTGGGGCGGGAGGCCACAATGAGCAGTTCTTC
CDR3: CASSLAGAGGHNEQFF

size: -
V: TRBV10-3
D: TRBD1
J: TRBJ1-2
DNA: TGTGCCATCAGTGAAACTACAGGGGGCGAGCTGGCCTACACCTTC
CDR3: CAISETTGGELAYTF

size: medium-sized
V: TRBV11-1
D: TRBD1
J: TRBJ2-3
DNA: TGTGCCAGCAGCTCAGGGGGCGCACACACAGATACGCAGTATTTT
CDR3: CASSSGGAHTDTQYF

size: -
V: TRBV5-4
D: TRBD1
J: TRBJ2-7
DNA: TGTGCCAGCAGCGGACAGGGGCGCACCTACGAGCAGTACTTC
CDR3: CASSGQGRTYEQYF

size: -
V: TRBV27
D: -
J: TRBJ1-5
DNA: TGTGCCAGCAGTTTAACGGTTAGCAATCAGCCCCAGCATTTT
CDR3: CASSLTVSNQPQHF

size: -
V: TRBV27
D: -
J: TRBJ1-5
DNA: TGTGCCAGCAGTTTACGGGGGTATAGCAATCAGCCCCAGCATTTT
CDR3: CASSLRGYSNQPQHF

size: -
V: TRBV9
D: TRBD2
J: TRBJ2-1
DNA: TGTGCCAGCAGCGTAGATGTGGGAGGGCCTATGGATGAGCAGTTCTTC
CDR3: CASSVDVGGPMDEQFF

size: -
V: TRBV14
D: -
J: TRBJ2-5
DNA: TGTGCCAGCAGCCTGGGACACGACCAAGAGACCCAGTACTTC
CDR3: CASSLGHDQETQYF

size: -
V: TRBV10-3
D: -
J: TRBJ2-5
DNA: TGTGCCATCAACCCAGAGGAAGGCCCCCAAGAGACCCAGTACTTC
CDR3: CAINPEEGPQETQYF

size: -
V: TRBV7-9
D: TRBD2
J: TRBJ2-3
DNA: TGTGCCAGCAGCTTAGTGCGGACTAGCGGCGATACGCAGTATTTT
CDR3: CASSLVRTSGDTQYF

size: -
V: TRBV2
D: -
J: TRBJ2-1
DNA: TGTGCCACCATTCAACAGGTTGGGGACAATGAGCAGTTCTTC
CDR3: CATIQQVGDNEQFF

size: -
V: TRBV9
D: TRBD2
J: TRBJ2-1
DNA: TGTGCCAGCAGCGTAGGCGGGAGGGCCTACAATGAGCAGTTCTTC
CDR3: CASSVGGRAYNEQFF

size: -
V: TRBV4-3
D: TRBD2
J: TRBJ2-7
DNA: TGCGCCAGCAGCCAAGAAACGGGAGGGTCCTACGAGCAGTACTTC
CDR3: CASSQETGGSYEQYF

size: -
V: TRBV7-8
D: TRBD2
J: TRBJ2-7
DNA: TGTGCCAGCAGCTCGGGACTAGCTAGCGAGCAGTACTTC
CDR3: CASSSGLASEQYF

size: -
V: TRBV14
D: -
J: TRBJ1-1
DNA: TGTGCCAGCAGCCAAGACCCGGGGTGGACTGAAGCTTTCTTT
CDR3: CASSQDPGWTEAFF

size: -
V: TRBV4-2
D: TRBD2
J: TRBJ2-7
DNA: TGTGCCAGCAGCCAGACCATAGCGGGATCGTACAACGAGCAGTACTTC
CDR3: CASSQTIAGSYNEQYF

size: -
V: TRBV9
D: TRBD1
J: TRBJ2-5
DNA: TGTGCCAGCAGCGTTGGGTACAGGGGGCTGCAAGAGACCCAGTACTTC
CDR3: CASSVGYRGLQETQYF

size: -
V: TRBV9
D: TRBD1
J: TRBJ1-1
DNA: TGTGCCAGCAGCGTCGGACAGGGGATATCCCTGAACACTGAAGCTTTCTTT
CDR3: CASSVGQGISLNTEAFF

size: -
V: TRBV19
D: -
J: TRBJ1-2
DNA: TGTGCCAGTAGTATGGGGGCTTACTATGGCTACACCTTC
CDR3: CASSMGAYYGYTF

size: -
V: TRBV5-6
D: -
J: TRBJ2-1
DNA: TGTGCCAGCAGCTTGCCCTCCGGGGTTAATGAGCAGTTCTTC
CDR3: CASSLPSGVNEQFF

size: -
V: TRBV23-1
D: -
J: TRBJ2-5
DNA: TGCGCCAGCAGTCATGAAATCAGGGGTTGCGAGACCCAGTACTTC
CDR3: CASSHEIRGCETQYF

size: -
V: TRBV28
D: TRBD2
J: TRBJ2-3
DNA: TGTGCCAGCGAACTGGGGACTAGCGGGACTGATACGCAGTATTTT
CDR3: CASELGTSGTDTQYF

size: -
V: TRBV19
D: TRBD1
J: TRBJ1-3
DNA: TGTGCCAGTAGTATAAAGGACAGGTCTATCTCTGGAAACACCATATATTTT
CDR3: CASSIKDRSISGNTIYF

size: -
V: TRBV7-9
D: -
J: TRBJ2-7
DNA: TGTGCCAGCAGCCGCCCGGGGGTCTACGAGCAGTACTTC
CDR3: CASSRPGVYEQYF

size: -
V: TRBV28
D: -
J: TRBJ2-7
DNA: TGTGCCAGCAGTTTAATGGGGCAGCCCGCCTACGAGCAGTACTTC
CDR3: CASSLMGQPAYEQYF

size: -
V: TRBV7-9
D: -
J: TRBJ1-2
DNA: TGTGCCAGCAGCTTTTCCCGGGGGGTTTATGGCTACACCTTC
CDR3: CASSFSRGVYGYTF